These 29 T cell receptor beta chains came from one sample sequenced in a study of response to subunit inactivated influenza vaccine. Via MiXCR, TCRdb re-called the RT-PCR reads, giving one row per CDR3 protein. The sample comprises about 780,000 distinct CDR3 sequences, about a fifth of which are singletons, and 11% rests with the top ten. Sequencing used PBMCs from blood, obtained 4 to 6 days after vaccination. These receptor sequences come from a man aged 50 to 59 who received an inactivated influenza vaccine.

This clonotype turned up a few times. V usage is TRBV13 and J usage is TRBJ2-2; D is perhaps TRBD1 (6 bases). CDR3 length equals 12 residues. Germline CDR1 and CDR2: PRHDT and FYEKMQ (reference sequence). Trimming took 5 bases from V and 5 from J, leaving 6 bases between them. CDR3 sequence (DNA): TGTGCCAGCAGCACAGGGACCGGGGAGCTGTTTTTT. Its translation: CASSTGTGELFF.

This clonotype has at least ten counts. The J gene is TRBJ1-4, the V gene TRBV20-1; D might be TRBD1 (5 bases). The CDR3 sequence is 13 residues long. Germline CDR1 and CDR2: DFQATT and SNEGSKA (reference sequence). V was clipped by 5 bases and J by 7 bases, with 14 bases between them. CDR3 DNA sequence: TGCAGTGCTGAAGACAGAGGAGGTGAAAAACTGTTTTTT. As protein: CSAEDRGGEKLFF.

The chain combines TRBV11-2 with TRBJ2-3, with TRBD2 matching 14 bases. V dropped 1 base and J dropped 6; count of bases not matched to a gene: 6. The CDR3 covers 17 residues. Germline CDR1 is SGHAT and CDR2 is FQNNGV. Here the CDR3 DNA reads TGTGCCAGCAGCTTAGTTCGACTAGCGGGAGGGAAGGATACGCAGTATTTT. Encoded protein: CASSLVRLAGGKDTQYF. Combining the CDR3 with reference TRBV11-2 and TRBJ2-3 gives the whole variable domain EAGVAQSPRYKIIEKRQSVAFWCNPISGHATLYWYQQILGQGPKLLIQFQNNGVVDDSQLPKDRFSAERLKGVDSTLKIQPAKLEDSAVYLCASSLVRLAGGKDTQYFGPGTRLTVL.

There are a few counts of this clonotype. The chain couples TRBV7-6 to TRBJ2-1; unclear D gene. The CDR3 extends over 16 amino acids. Germline assignment: CDR1 SGHVS and CDR2 FNYEAQ. Trimming shortened V by 3 bases and J by 3 bases, and 15 bases separated the two germline ends. The CDR3 loop reads CASSFFLRTDYNEQFF. The CDR3 coding sequence is TGTGCCAGCAGCTTCTTTTTGAGGACCGACTACAATGAGCAGTTCTTC.

The chain uses TRBV4-2 and TRBJ2-7, with unresolved D. Trimming took off 0 bases at V and 0 bases at J, with 12 bases between the two ends. The CDR3 totals 16 residues. Germline loops: CDR1 LGHNA, CDR2 YNFKEQ. The CDR3 nucleotides are TGTGCCAGCAGCCAAGATGCTGGCGGTTTCTCCTACGAGCAGTACTTC. Translation: CASSQDAGGFSYEQYF.

The chain uses TRBV7-9 and TRBJ2-2; D might be TRBD2 (6 bases). This CDR3 has 15 residues. The germline CDR1 and CDR2 sequences are SEHNR and FQNEAQ (reference sequence). Trimming stripped 5 bases from V and 5 bases from J, with 15 bases between. The CDR3 protein is CASSARRGRTGELFF. The CDR3 DNA follows: TGTGCCAGCAGCGCCCGGAGGGGTCGGACCGGGGAGCTGTTTTTT.

V usage is TRBV24-1 and J usage is TRBJ2-2; D remains unclear. V lost 4 bases and J lost 6, with 11 bases in between. The CDR3 has 14 amino acids. Germline values: CDR1 KGHDR, CDR2 SFDVKD. The CDR3 protein is CATSDSDHPGELFF. CDR3 coding DNA: TGTGCCACCAGTGACTCGGACCATCCCGGGGAGCTGTTTTTT.

This clonotype was detected only a few times. V and J are TRBV29-1 and TRBJ2-2; 7 bases align to TRBD2. Trimming took 4 bases from V and 1 from J; bases not matched to a gene: 0. The CDR3 extends over 13 amino acids. Germline-derived CDR1 and CDR2 are SQVTM and ANQGSEA. The CDR3 reads CSVGGGNTGELFF. DNA for the CDR3: TGCAGCGTTGGGGGGGGGAACACCGGGGAGCTGTTTTTT.

The chain combines TRBV11-2 with TRBJ2-1; 10 bases agree with TRBD2. In germline, CDR1 is SGHAT, CDR2 FQNNGV. The CDR3 totals 17 residues. V trimming: 4 bases; J trimming: 3 bases; junction bases outside the gene matches: 9. The CDR3 DNA reads TGTGCCAGCAGCTCCCGAGGACTAGCGGACCTCTACAATGAGCAGTTCTTC. Translated, it gives CASSSRGLADLYNEQFF.

The chain links TRBV9 to TRBJ2-3; D is unresolved. The CDR3 totals 15 residues. Germline assignment: CDR1 SGDLS and CDR2 YYNGEE. Deletions cut 0 bases from V and 0 bases from J, with 8 bases between. The DNA for the CDR3 is TGTGCCAGCAGCGTAGACGGCGGAAGCACAGATACGCAGTATTTT. Protein product: CASSVDGGSTDTQYF.

The gene calls are TRBV5-1 and TRBJ2-1, with D tentatively TRBD2 (5 bases). Germline CDR1 SGHRS, CDR2 YFSETQ. The length of the CDR3 is 16 residues. Trimming shortened V by 4 bases and J by 5 bases, and 19 bases separated the two germline ends. For the CDR3, the DNA is TGCGCCAGCAGCCTCCTCGGAGCGGCCTCGGACAATGAGCAGTTCTTC. Amino acids: CASSLLGAASDNEQFF.

This clonotype was counted between two and nine times. The CDR3 sequence: CASSLPEETRSGANVLTF. DNA for the CDR3: TGCGCCAGCAGCTTGCCGGAGGAAACCCGCTCTGGGGCCAACGTCCTGACTTTC. The chain is built from TRBV5-1 and TRBJ2-6, with D tentatively TRBD2 (5 bases). Trimming pared 1 base from V and 0 bases from J, leaving 14 bases between. This CDR3 has 18 residues. Germline CDR1 and CDR2: SGHRS and YFSETQ.

This chain connects TRBV4-1 to TRBJ2-7; D is undetermined. Germline V CDR1 and CDR2: MGHRA, YSYEKL. This CDR3 region has 15 residues. V lost 1 base, J lost 2 bases, and 12 bases lay in between. CDR3 in DNA: TGCGCCAGCAGCCAAGTCGTCCGACGGACCTACGAGCAGTACTTC. Amino acids: CASSQVVRRTYEQYF.

This clonotype turned up a few times. V is TRBV20-1 and J is TRBJ2-7; no reliable D call. The CDR3 is made up of 13 amino acids. Trimming stripped 2 bases from V and 0 bases from J, with 8 bases between. CDR1 and CDR2 from the germline V gene are DFQATT and SNEGSKA (reference sequence). This CDR3 reads CSARLAPSYEQYF. Here the CDR3 DNA reads TGCAGTGCTAGACTCGCGCCCTCCTACGAGCAGTACTTC.

The chain uses TRBV7-8 and TRBJ1-5; D remains ambiguous. Trimming removed 6 bases from V and 2 bases from J, with 11 bases in between. This CDR3 is built from 14 residues. Germline values: CDR1 SGHVS, CDR2 FQNEAQ. The CDR3 DNA reads as TGTGCCAGCAGTCCTATCGGGGGCAATCAGCCCCAGCATTTT. As protein: CASSPIGGNQPQHF.

This clonotype was detected only once. As DNA, the CDR3 is TGTGCCAGCAGCCCCCGGCGCTCTGGAAACACCATATATTTT. It codes for CASSPRRSGNTIYF. This chain uses TRBV6-1 with TRBJ1-3, with D unresolved. The CDR3 loop spans 14 amino acids. Germline assignment: CDR1 MNHNS and CDR2 SASEGT. The ends were cut back, 6 bases at V and 0 bases at J, with 9 bases in the middle.

This clonotype was detected a few times. The CDR3 DNA sequence: TGCGCCAGCAGCTTGGCCGAGGGAGGGGAAAAACTGTTTTTT. Translation gives CASSLAEGGEKLFF. V is TRBV5-1 and J is TRBJ1-4; unclear D gene. CDR1 and CDR2 (germline): SGHRS, YFSETQ. V gave up 0 bases and J gave up 8 bases, with 11 bases separating them. This CDR3 spans 14 amino acids. The complete variable domain, with remaining parts taken from reference TRBV5-1 and TRBJ1-4, reads KAGVTQTPRYLIKTRGQQVTLSCSPISGHRSVSWYQQTPGQGLQFLFEYFSETQRNKGNFPGRFSGRQFSNSRSEMNVSTLELGDSALYLCASSLAEGGEKLFFGSGTQLSVL.

The chain uses TRBV20-1 and TRBJ2-1; D could derive from TRBD1 or TRBD2 (5 bases each). Trimming removed 0 bases at V and 9 bases at J, with 12 bases between. The length of the CDR3 is 13 residues. Germline-derived CDR1 and CDR2 are DFQATT and SNEGSKA (reference sequence). The CDR3 coding sequence is TGCAGTGCTAGAGATACCAGGGACGTTGAGCAGTTCTTC. This sequence encodes CSARDTRDVEQFF.

This chain connects TRBV29-1 to TRBJ2-7; possibly TRBD2 for D (6 bases). In germline, CDR1 is SQVTM, CDR2 ANQGSEA. CDR3 length equals 14 residues. Trimming took off 6 bases at V and 5 bases at J, with 20 bases between the two ends. DNA of the CDR3: TGCAGCGTGGGATCGGGCGGGAACCCAGACGAGCAGTACTTC. This gives the protein CSVGSGGNPDEQYF.

The V call is TRBV5-6, the J call TRBJ2-7, with D hard to call. CDR1 is SGHDT and CDR2 is YYEEEE in the germline V gene. CDR3 length equals 15 residues. The germline V and J ends were trimmed by 0 bases and 1 base, with 11 bases remaining between them. This CDR3 is CASSLALEESYEQYF. In DNA, the CDR3 is TGTGCCAGCAGCTTGGCCCTAGAAGAGTCCTACGAGCAGTACTTC.

The chain carries TRBV7-9 and TRBJ2-1; D gene ambiguous. V dropped 2 bases and J dropped 1 base, with 12 bases sitting between them. Germline V gene lookup returns CDR1 SEHNR and CDR2 FQNEAQ (reference sequence). The CDR3 is 16 residues long. CDR3 nucleotide sequence: TGTGCCAGCAGCTTACCATTAGACCCTTCCTACAATGAGCAGTTCTTC. This encodes CASSLPLDPSYNEQFF.

The chain has TRBV20-1 and TRBJ1-2; D unclear. V lost 0 bases and J lost 1, with 9 bases in between. The length of the CDR3 is 14 residues. Germline CDR1 and CDR2: DFQATT and SNEGSKA (reference sequence). The CDR3 nucleotides read TGCAGTGCTAGAGATATTACGGTTAACTATGGCTACACCTTC. It codes for CSARDITVNYGYTF.

This clonotype has more than one count but fewer than ten. This sequence joins TRBV29-1 and TRBJ2-4, with 7 bases that match TRBD2. This CDR3 comprises 12 residues. CDR1 is SQVTM, CDR2 ANQGSEA, per germline. V lost 4 bases to trimming and J lost 7 bases; unmatched junction nucleotides: 4. The DNA for the CDR3 is TGCAGCGTTGGACGGGGGGTTAACATTCAGTACTTC. Translation gives CSVGRGVNIQYF.

The chain uses TRBV10-1 and TRBJ2-3; D gene ambiguous. The CDR3 is made up of 14 amino acids. V was shortened by 3 bases and J by 5 bases, with 12 bases between the two germline ends. Germline assignment: CDR1 WNHNN and CDR2 SYGVQD (reference sequence). The CDR3 sequence: CASSESWTGDTQYF. CDR3 coding DNA: TGCGCCAGCAGTGAATCTTGGACGGGAGATACGCAGTATTTT.

This clonotype came up many times. The gene calls are TRBV6-6 and TRBJ1-2; a weak D match, TRBD1 (6 bases). CDR3 length equals 14 residues. Trimming shortened V by 4 bases and J by 8 bases, and 17 bases separated the two germline ends. CDR1 and CDR2 (germline): MNHNY, SVGAGI (reference sequence). The CDR3 protein is CASSSPVGGNGYTF. DNA for the CDR3: TGTGCCAGCAGTTCCCCCGTTGGGGGCAACGGCTACACCTTC.

The chain has TRBV29-1 and TRBJ2-7; 10 nucleotides line up with TRBD1. Germline CDR1 SQVTM, CDR2 ANQGSEA. The CDR3 length is 15 residues. Germline trimming cut 3 bases from V and 2 bases from J; bases unmatched to any gene: 7. CDR3 coding DNA: TGCAGCGTTGACGGGACAGGGGAAGACGCCTACGAGCAGTACTTC. It codes for CSVDGTGEDAYEQYF.

This clonotype was found many times. The chain couples TRBV20-1 to TRBJ2-1; 11 bases are shared with TRBD1. Per germline, CDR1 DFQATT and CDR2 SNEGSKA (reference sequence). The CDR3 extends over 13 amino acids. Germline trimming cut 3 bases from V and 7 bases from J; bases unmatched to any gene: 2. This CDR3 reads CSARDRGPNEQFF. CDR3 DNA: TGCAGTGCTAGGGACAGGGGGCCTAATGAGCAGTTCTTC.

This clonotype showed up just a few times. The chain combines TRBV7-2 with TRBJ1-4; D uncertain. The germline V gene has CDR1 SGHTA and CDR2 FQGNSA. The CDR3 covers 15 residues. V lost 2 bases and J lost 5, with 12 bases in between. The CDR3 coding sequence is TGTGCCAGCAGCTTAATCAACACCCCAAATGAAAAACTGTTTTTT. This translates into CASSLINTPNEKLFF.

This clonotype was counted only a few times. V and J are TRBV20-1 and TRBJ1-5; 8 bases map to TRBD1. The V segment lost 5 bases and the J segment 0 bases; nucleotides outside the gene matches: 3. Germline-derived CDR1 and CDR2 are DFQATT and SNEGSKA (reference sequence). This CDR3 region has 14 residues. Written as DNA, the CDR3 is TGCAGTGCTGCGGACAGGGATAGCAATCAGCCCCAGCATTTT. This codes for CSAADRDSNQPQHF.